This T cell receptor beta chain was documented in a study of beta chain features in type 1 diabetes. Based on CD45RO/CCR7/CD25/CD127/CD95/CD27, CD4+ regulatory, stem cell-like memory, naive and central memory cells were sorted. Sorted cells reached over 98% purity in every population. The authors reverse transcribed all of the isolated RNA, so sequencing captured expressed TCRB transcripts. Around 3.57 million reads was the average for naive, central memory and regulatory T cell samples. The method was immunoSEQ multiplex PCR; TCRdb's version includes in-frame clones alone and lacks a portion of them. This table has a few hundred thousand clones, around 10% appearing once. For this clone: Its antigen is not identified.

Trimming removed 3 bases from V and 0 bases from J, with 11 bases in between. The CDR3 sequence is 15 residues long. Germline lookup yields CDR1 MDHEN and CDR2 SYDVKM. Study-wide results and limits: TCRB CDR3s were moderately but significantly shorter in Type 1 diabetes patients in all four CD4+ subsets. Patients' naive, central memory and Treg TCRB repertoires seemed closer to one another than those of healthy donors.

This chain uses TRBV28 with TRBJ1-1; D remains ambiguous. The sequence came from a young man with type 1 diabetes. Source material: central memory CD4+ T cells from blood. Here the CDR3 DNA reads TGTGCCAGCAGTTTCCGCCCTAACATGAACACTGAAGCTTTCTTT. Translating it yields CASSFRPNMNTEAFF.